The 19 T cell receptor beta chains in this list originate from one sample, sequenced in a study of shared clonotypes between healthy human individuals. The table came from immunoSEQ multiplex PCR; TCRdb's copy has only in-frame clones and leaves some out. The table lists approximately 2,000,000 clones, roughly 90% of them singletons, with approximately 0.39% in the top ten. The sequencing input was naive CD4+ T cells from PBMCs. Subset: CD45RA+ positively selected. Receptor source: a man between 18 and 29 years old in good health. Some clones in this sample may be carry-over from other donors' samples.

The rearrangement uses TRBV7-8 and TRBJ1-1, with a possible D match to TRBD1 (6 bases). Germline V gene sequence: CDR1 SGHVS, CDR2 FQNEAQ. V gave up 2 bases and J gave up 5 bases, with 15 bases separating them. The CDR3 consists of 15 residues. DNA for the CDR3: TGTGCCAGCAGCTTACGGCGGGGGGCAGGGACTGAAGCTTTCTTT. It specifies CASSLRRGAGTEAFF. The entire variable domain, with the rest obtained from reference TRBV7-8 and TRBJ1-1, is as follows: GAGVSQSPRYKVAKRGQDVALRCDPISGHVSLFWYQQALGQGPEFLTYFQNEAQLDKSGLPSDRFFAERPEGSVSTLKIQRTQQEDSAVYLCASSLRRGAGTEAFFGQGTRLTVV.

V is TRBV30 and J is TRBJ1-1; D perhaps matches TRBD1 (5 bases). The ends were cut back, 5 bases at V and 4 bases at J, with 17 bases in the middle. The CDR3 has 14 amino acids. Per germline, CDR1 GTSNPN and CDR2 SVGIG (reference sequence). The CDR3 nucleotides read TGTGCCTGGGGTCGGCTGAGTGGGGGCACTGAAGCTTTCTTT. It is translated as CAWGRLSGGTEAFF. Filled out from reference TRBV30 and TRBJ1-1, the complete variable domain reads SQTIHQWPATLVQPVGSPLSLECTVEGTSNPNLYWYRQAAGRGLQLLFYSVGIGQISSEVPQNLSASRPQDRQFILSSKKLLLSDSGFYLCAWGRLSGGTEAFFGQGTRLTVV.

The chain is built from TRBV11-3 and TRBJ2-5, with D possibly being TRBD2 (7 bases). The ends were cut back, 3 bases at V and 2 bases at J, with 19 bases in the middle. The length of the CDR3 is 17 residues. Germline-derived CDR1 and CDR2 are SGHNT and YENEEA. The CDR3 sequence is CASSLGGGGLSQETQYF. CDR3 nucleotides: TGTGCCAGCAGCTTGGGAGGGGGAGGACTCTCTCAAGAGACCCAGTACTTC.

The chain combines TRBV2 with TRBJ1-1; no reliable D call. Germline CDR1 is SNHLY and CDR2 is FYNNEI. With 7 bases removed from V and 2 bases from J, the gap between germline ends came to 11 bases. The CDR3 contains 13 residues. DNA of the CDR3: TGTGCCAGCACGACCCAATTAAACACTGAAGCTTTCTTT. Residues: CASTTQLNTEAFF. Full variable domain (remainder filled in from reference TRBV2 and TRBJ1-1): EPEVTQTPSHQVTQMGQEVILRCVPISNHLYFYWYRQILGQKVEFLVSFYNNEISEKSEIFDDQFSVERPDGSNFTLKIRSTKLEDSAMYFCASTTQLNTEAFFGQGTRLTVV.

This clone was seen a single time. The CDR3 DNA reads as TGTGCCAGCAGCCCGGTAACTAGCGTCCCTACCTACAATGAGCAGTTCTTC. This encodes CASSPVTSVPTYNEQFF. This chain joins TRBV11-2 and TRBJ2-1; TRBD2 matches 7 bases. After removal of 5 bases from V and 2 bases from J, the junction contained 12 bases not matched to a gene. In germline, CDR1 is SGHAT, CDR2 FQNNGV. CDR3 length: 17 residues.

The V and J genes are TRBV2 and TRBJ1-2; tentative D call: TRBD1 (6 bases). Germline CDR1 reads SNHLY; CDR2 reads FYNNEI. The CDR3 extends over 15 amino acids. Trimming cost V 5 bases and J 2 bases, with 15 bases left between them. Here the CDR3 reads CASSSPGEMNYGYTF. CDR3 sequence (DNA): TGTGCCAGCAGTAGCCCAGGGGAGATGAACTATGGCTACACCTTC.

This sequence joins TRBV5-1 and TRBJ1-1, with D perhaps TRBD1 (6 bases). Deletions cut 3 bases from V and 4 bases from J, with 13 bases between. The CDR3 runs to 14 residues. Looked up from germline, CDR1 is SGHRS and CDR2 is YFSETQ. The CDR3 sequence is CASSSQGSGTEAFF. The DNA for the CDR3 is TGCGCCAGCAGCTCCCAGGGGTCCGGCACTGAAGCTTTCTTT.

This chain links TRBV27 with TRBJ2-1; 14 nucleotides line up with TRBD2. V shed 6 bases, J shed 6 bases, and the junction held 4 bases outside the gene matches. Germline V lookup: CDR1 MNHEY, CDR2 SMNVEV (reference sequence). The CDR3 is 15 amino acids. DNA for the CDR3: TGTGCCAGCAGCAGGGGACTAGCGGGAGTCAATGAGCAGTTCTTC. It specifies CASSRGLAGVNEQFF.

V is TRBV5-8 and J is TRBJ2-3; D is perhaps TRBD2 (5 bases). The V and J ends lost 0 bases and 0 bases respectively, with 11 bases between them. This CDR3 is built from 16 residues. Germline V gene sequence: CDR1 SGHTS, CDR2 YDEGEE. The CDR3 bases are TGTGCCAGCAGCTTGGCTCCTAGCCTTAGCACAGATACGCAGTATTTT. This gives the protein CASSLAPSLSTDTQYF. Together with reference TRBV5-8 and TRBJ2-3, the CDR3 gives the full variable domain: EAGVTQSPTHLIKTRGQQATLRCSPISGHTSVYWYQQALGLGLQFLLWYDEGEERNRGNFPPRFSGRQFPNYSSELNVNALELEDSALYLCASSLAPSLSTDTQYFGPGTRLTVL.

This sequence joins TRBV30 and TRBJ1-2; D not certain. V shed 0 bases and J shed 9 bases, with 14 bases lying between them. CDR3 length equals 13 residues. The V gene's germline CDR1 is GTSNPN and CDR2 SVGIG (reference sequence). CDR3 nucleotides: TGTGCCTGGAGTGTATACAGTACTATGCGCTACACCTTC. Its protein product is CAWSVYSTMRYTF.

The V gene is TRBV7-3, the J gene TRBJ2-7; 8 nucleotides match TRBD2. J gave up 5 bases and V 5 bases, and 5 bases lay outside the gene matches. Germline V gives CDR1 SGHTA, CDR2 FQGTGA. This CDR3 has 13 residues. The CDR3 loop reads CASSPGGGNEQYF. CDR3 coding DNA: TGTGCCAGCAGCCCGGGCGGGGGGAACGAGCAGTACTTC.

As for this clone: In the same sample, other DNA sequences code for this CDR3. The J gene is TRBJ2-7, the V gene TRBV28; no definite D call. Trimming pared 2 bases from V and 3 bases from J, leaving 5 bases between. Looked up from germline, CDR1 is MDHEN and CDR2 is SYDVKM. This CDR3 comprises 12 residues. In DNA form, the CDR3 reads TGTGCCAGCAGTTTAGCCAGCTACGAGCAGTACTTC. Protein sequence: CASSLASYEQYF. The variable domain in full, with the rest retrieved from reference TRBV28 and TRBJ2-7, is DVKVTQSSRYLVKRTGEKVFLECVQDMDHENMFWYRQDPGLGLRLIYFSYDVKMKEKGDIPEGYSVSREKKERFSLILESASTNQTSMYLCASSLASYEQYFGPGTRLTVT.

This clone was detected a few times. In DNA, the CDR3 is TGTGCCAGTAGTGCGGTGGTAACTGGAAACACCATATATTTT. Translated, it gives CASSAVVTGNTIYF. V usage is TRBV19 and J usage is TRBJ1-3; D is unclear. Germline V CDR1 and CDR2: LNHDA, SQIVND (reference sequence). This CDR3 spans 14 amino acids. Trimming shortened V by 5 bases and J by 2 bases, and 10 bases separated the two germline ends.

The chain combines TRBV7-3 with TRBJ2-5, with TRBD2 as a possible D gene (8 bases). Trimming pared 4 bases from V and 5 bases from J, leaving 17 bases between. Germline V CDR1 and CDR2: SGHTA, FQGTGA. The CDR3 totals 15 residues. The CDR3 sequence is CASSSGRGRVETQYF. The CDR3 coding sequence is TGTGCCAGCAGCTCCGGGAGGGGGCGGGTTGAGACCCAGTACTTC. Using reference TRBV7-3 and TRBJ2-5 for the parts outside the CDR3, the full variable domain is GAGVSQTPSNKVTEKGKYVELRCDPISGHTALYWYRQSLGQGPEFLIYFQGTGAADDSGLPNDRFFAVRPEGSVSTLKIQRTERGDSAVYLCASSSGRGRVETQYFGPGTRLLVL.

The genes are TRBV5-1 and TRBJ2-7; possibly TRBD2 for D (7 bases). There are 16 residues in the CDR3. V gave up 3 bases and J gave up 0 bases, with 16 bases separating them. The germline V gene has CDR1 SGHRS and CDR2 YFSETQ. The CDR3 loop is CASSSRGGGDSYEQYF. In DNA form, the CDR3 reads TGCGCCAGCAGCTCCCGAGGGGGGGGAGACTCCTACGAGCAGTACTTC.

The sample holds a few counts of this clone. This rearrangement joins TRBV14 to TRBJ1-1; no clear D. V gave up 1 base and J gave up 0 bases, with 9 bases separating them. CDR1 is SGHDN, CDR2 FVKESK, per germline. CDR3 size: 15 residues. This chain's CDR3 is CASSQVAGLNTEAFF. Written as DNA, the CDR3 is TGTGCCAGCAGCCAAGTAGCAGGTTTGAACACTGAAGCTTTCTTT.

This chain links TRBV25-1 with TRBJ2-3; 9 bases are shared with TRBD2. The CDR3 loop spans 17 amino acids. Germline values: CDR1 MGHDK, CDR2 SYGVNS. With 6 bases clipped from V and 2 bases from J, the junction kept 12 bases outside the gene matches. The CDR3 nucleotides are TGTGCCAGCAGCGCGACTCTAGCGGGGAGATTCACAGATACGCAGTATTTT. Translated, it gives CASSATLAGRFTDTQYF.

CDR3 sequence reads: CASRGATNEKLFF. The CDR3 bases are TGTGCCAGCAGGGGTGCAACTAATGAAAAACTGTTTTTT. This chain connects TRBV28 to TRBJ1-4; D is uncertain. Trimming removed 6 bases at V and 0 bases at J, with 5 bases between. Germline V gives CDR1 MDHEN, CDR2 SYDVKM. This CDR3 comprises 13 residues. Combining the CDR3 with reference TRBV28 and TRBJ1-4 gives the whole variable domain DVKVTQSSRYLVKRTGEKVFLECVQDMDHENMFWYRQDPGLGLRLIYFSYDVKMKEKGDIPEGYSVSREKKERFSLILESASTNQTSMYLCASRGATNEKLFFGSGTQLSVL.

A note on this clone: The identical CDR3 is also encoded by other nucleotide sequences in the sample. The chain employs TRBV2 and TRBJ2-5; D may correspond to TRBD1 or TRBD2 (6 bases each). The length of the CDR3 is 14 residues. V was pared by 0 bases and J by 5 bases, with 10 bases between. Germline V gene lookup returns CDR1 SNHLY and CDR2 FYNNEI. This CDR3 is CASSEALGGETQYF. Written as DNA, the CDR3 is TGTGCCAGCAGTGAAGCGCTAGGGGGGGAGACCCAGTACTTC.